This is a list of T cell receptor beta chains from one sample in a study of OX40 agonist ivuxolimab in advanced cancers. Profiling relied on immunoSEQ multiplex PCR, and the TCRdb table lists in-frame clones only, not all of them. The data contain tens of thousands of clones, over 70% of them singletons. The sample here was CD4+ or CD8+ T cells sorted from blood, taken in a trial of the OX40 agonist ivuxolimab. All receptors derive from an adult with an advanced solid tumor such as melanoma, head and neck, liver or kidney cancer. CDR3s include the opening cysteine and the closing phenylalanine or tryptophan. A D gene is named only where the DNA matches it firmly. Size is omitted from some rows. Given values are once, few, many or a class for expanded clones.

d_call	v_call	j_call	clone_size	cdr3_nt	cdr3_aa
TRBD1	TRBV2	TRBJ1-3	NA	TGTGCCAGCAGTGCGGGACAGGGCGGGCGAAACACCATATATTTT	CASSAGQGGRNTIYF
TRBD2	TRBV9	TRBJ2-3	NA	TGTGCCAGCAGCGTTCGGCCTAGCGGTAGCACAGATACGCAGTATTTT	CASSVRPSGSTDTQYF
TRBD1	TRBV19	TRBJ2-5	NA	TGTGCCAGTAGTGGGGGAACAGGGGGCGAGACCCAGTACTTC	CASSGGTGGETQYF
TRBD2	TRBV6-4	TRBJ2-3	NA	TGTGCCAGCAGTGACTGGGGCGGGGGAAACACAGATACGCAGTATTTT	CASSDWGGGNTDTQYF
NA	TRBV10-3	TRBJ1-2	NA	TGTGCCATCAGTGACGGCAGCAACTATGGCTACACCTTC	CAISDGSNYGYTF
TRBD1	TRBV2	TRBJ1-4	NA	TGTGCCAGCAGACCGATCCGGGACAGGGGAAGGGAAAAACTGTTTTTT	CASRPIRDRGREKLFF
NA	TRBV5-1	TRBJ2-3	NA	TGCGCCAGCAGCCCCGTTATGGGGAGCACTACGCAGTATTTT	CASSPVMGSTTQYF
TRBD1	TRBV30	TRBJ1-2	NA	TGTGCCTGGAAGATGACAGGGCCCTATGGCTACACCTTC	CAWKMTGPYGYTF
TRBD1	TRBV5-8	TRBJ2-5	NA	TGTGCCAGCAGCCGACCTGGACAGGGGATCCAAGAGACCCAGTACTTC	CASSRPGQGIQETQYF
NA	TRBV28	TRBJ2-3	NA	TGTGCCAGCAGTCAGGATACGCAGTATTTT	CASSQDTQYF
NA	TRBV30	TRBJ1-5	NA	TGTGCCTGGAGTCGCGGGACGAGCAATCAGCCCCAGCATTTT	CAWSRGTSNQPQHF
TRBD1	TRBV9	TRBJ1-3	NA	TGTGCCAGCAGCCCTCAGACAGGGGCGGGTGGAAACACCATATATTTT	CASSPQTGAGGNTIYF
TRBD1	TRBV9	TRBJ1-6	once	TGTGCCAGCAGCGTACAGGGGGTCTCACCCCTCCACTTT	CASSVQGVSPLHF
NA	TRBV6-6	TRBJ2-7	few	TGTGCCAGCAGTTACACCGGGGACGAGCAGTACTTC	CASSYTGDEQYF
TRBD1	TRBV6-1	TRBJ1-2	NA	TGTGCCAGCAGTGAGCAGACAGGGATCGGCTATGGCTACACCTTC	CASSEQTGIGYGYTF